This T cell receptor (beta chain) was captured in a study of blood T cell repertoires in COVID-19. The wider study: The United States, Italy and Spain provided the acute and convalescent COVID-19 samples. Sources were T cells, B-cell-depleted T cells, or PBMCs; the material itself was cDNA or gDNA.

Methods used by the authors: Reference gene primer amplification in the assay estimated nucleated cell counts. Profiling relied on immunoSEQ multiplex PCR, and the TCRdb table lists in-frame clones only, not all of them. V and J calls and clone size are given by that table; D and trimming were obtained from the DNA. The sample includes about 270,000 clones, 91% of them seen just once. The germline gives CDR1 LGHNA, CDR2 YNFKEQ. The CDR3 has 14 residues. V was trimmed by 0 bases and J by 4 bases, leaving 6 bases between them. Someone with COVID-19 had been met by exposed participants within 2 weeks before study entry.

The sample comprised PBMCs or T cells enriched from blood (not recorded which). The chain combines TRBV4-2 with TRBJ2-2; no firm D call. The origin of this receptor is a man aged 35 to 55 who had been exposed to COVID-19. The CDR3 DNA follows: TGTGCCAGCAGCCAAGATGCGAGCACCGGGGAGCTGTTTTTT. Translating it yields CASSQDASTGELFF.